Below, one T cell receptor beta chain is given with its context. The antigen remains unidentified. This entry is derived from a study of T-cell memory formation after mild COVID-19. Across the whole study: Most TCR clusters belonged to a single donor.

Trimming at V came to 6 bases and at J to 2 bases, leaving 6 bases not matched to a gene. CDR1 and CDR2 from the germline V gene are KGHSH and LQKENI. The CDR3 is made up of 15 amino acids. Study-wide points: Later expanders leaned CD4+, whereas day 15 to 85 contracting clones were balanced CD4/CD8. Clonal second-wave expansions that peaked on day 37 had unconfirmed SARS-CoV-2 specificity. Most CD4+ clones that shrank were in CM and EM, while CD8+ ones turned up in EMRA.

MiXCR, applied by TCRdb to the 5' RACE reads, yields one record per CDR3 protein. The profile shows 450,000 or so distinct CDR3 sequences, roughly 20% of them singletons. The J gene is TRBJ1-4, the V gene TRBV18; the match to TRBD1 covers 7 bases. This receptor was taken from an adult woman who had mild COVID-19 (a few samples of this study predate the infection). Cell type and time point are not known. Sequencing was done on a sample of PBMCs or a T cell subset sorted from them (not recorded which). The CDR3 protein is CASSPETGTNEKLFF. The CDR3, as DNA: TGTGCCAGCTCGCCGGAGACAGGGACTAATGAAAAACTGTTTTTT.